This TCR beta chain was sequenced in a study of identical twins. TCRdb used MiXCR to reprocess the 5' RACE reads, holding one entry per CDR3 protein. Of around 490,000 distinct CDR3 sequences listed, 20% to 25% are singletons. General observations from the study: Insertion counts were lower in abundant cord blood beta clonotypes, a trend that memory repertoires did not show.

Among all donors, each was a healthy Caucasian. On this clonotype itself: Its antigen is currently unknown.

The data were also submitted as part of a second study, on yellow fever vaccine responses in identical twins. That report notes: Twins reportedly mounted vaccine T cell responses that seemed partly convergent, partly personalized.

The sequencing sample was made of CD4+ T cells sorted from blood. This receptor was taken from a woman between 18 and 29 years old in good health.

The DNA for the CDR3 is TGCAGTGCTACCTCCACATTGGGGGAAAAACTGTTTTTT. Translation gives CSATSTLGEKLFF. This chain joins TRBV20-1 and TRBJ1-4; D remains ambiguous. This CDR3 has 13 residues. Germline CDR1 DFQATT, CDR2 SNEGSKA (reference sequence). V was cut by 4 bases and J by 8 bases, with 14 bases left in between.